This T cell receptor (beta chain) was profiled in a study of cytomegalovirus exposure and HLA in healthy donors. PCR employed 60 Vbeta and 13 Jbeta primers. Repertoires were generated with immunoSEQ multiplex PCR, while TCRdb's copy carries only in-frame clones and drops some. This table lists 200,000 to 250,000 clones. Study-wide results and caveats: A later analysis linked a missense variant in DCLRE1C to the trimming of TCR beta V and J genes.

With regard to this clone: Its cognate antigen is unknown. Other nucleotide sequences from this sample produce the same CDR3.

Sequencing was done on a sample of PBMCs. This clonotype was obtained from a girl aged 2-10 years in good health and CMV-seropositive.

The CDR3, as DNA: TGTGCCAGCAGCTGGGACAGAGGTGGCGAGCAGTACTTC. This translates into CASSWDRGGEQYF. The chain combines TRBV7-3 with TRBJ2-7; TRBD1 matches 7 bases. The CDR3 runs 13 residues. Unmatched junction bases numbered 6, after V lost 4 bases and J lost 6 bases. Per germline, CDR1 SGHTA and CDR2 FQGTGA.